This TCR beta chain was recovered during a study of PD-L1 blockade in urothelial cancer. Study-wide background: The analyses of blood took place 3 weeks (second dose) and 6 weeks after treatment start.

Trimming took 5 bases from V and 3 from J; bases not matched to a gene: 6. Germline V CDR1 and CDR2: LNHDA, SQIVND (reference sequence). The CDR3 covers 14 residues. The time point here: pretreatment peripheral blood. Each patient supplied 1 to 8 pretreatment and on-treatment samples. Clones were sequenced by immunoSEQ multiplex PCR, and TCRdb holds only the in-frame ones, with some missing. The data show roughly 120,000 clones, with around 84% seen just once and under 3.5% held by the top ten. The source was PBMCs, collected around atezolizumab (anti-PD-L1) treatment. This sequence joins TRBV19 and TRBJ1-1; 7 positions match TRBD1. This TCR was sampled from a man between 45 and 60 years old with urothelial cancer. DNA for the CDR3: TGTGCCAGTAGTCAGGGGGGCGCGTACACTGAAGCTTTCTTT. Its protein is CASSQGGAYTEAFF.